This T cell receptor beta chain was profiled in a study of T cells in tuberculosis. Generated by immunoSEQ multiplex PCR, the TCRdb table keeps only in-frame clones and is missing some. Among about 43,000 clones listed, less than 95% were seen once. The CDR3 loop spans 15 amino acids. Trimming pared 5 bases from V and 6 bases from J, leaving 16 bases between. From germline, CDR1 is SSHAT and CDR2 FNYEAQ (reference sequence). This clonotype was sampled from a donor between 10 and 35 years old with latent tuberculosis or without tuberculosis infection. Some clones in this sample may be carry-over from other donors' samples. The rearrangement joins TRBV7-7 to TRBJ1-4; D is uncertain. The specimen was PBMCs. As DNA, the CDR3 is TGTGCCAGCAGCCTCCGGGAGGCACCGGATGAAAAACTGTTTTTT. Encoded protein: CASSLREAPDEKLFF.